This T cell receptor beta chain was recovered during a study of blood T cell repertoires in COVID-19. Study overall: Specimens from acute and convalescent COVID-19 originated in the United States, Italy and Spain.

Authors' methods: Estimates of nucleated cell counts were drawn from the amplification of reference gene primers. The data were produced by immunoSEQ multiplex PCR, yet TCRdb's version contains in-frame clones alone and is incomplete. The V and J calls and clone size come from that table; D and trimming were worked out from the DNA. This sample has roughly 250,000 clones, with around 82% found just once. J lost 7 bases, V lost 2 bases, and 11 bases had no gene match. The germline V gene encodes CDR1 MNHNY and CDR2 SVGAGI (reference sequence). The CDR3 runs 16 residues. This receptor was taken from a human donor in a cohort sampled during active COVID-19. The sample consisted of peripheral blood. J is TRBJ1-2 and V is TRBV6-6; the match to TRBD1 covers 9 bases. CDR3 protein: CASSYEKQGAVRGYTF. CDR3 DNA sequence: TGTGCCAGCAGTTACGAAAAACAGGGGGCGGTGCGTGGCTACACCTTC.